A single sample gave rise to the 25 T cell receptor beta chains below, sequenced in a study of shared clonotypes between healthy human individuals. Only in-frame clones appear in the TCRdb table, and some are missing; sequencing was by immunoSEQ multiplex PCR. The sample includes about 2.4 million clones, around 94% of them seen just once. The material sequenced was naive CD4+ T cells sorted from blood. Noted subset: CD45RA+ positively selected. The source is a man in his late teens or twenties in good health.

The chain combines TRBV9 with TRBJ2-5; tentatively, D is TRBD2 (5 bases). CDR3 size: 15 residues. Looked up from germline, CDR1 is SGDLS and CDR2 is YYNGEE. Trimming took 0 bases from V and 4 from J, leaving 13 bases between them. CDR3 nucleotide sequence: TGTGCCAGCAGCGTAGACCCGGGATCGATAGAGACCCAGTACTTC. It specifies CASSVDPGSIETQYF.

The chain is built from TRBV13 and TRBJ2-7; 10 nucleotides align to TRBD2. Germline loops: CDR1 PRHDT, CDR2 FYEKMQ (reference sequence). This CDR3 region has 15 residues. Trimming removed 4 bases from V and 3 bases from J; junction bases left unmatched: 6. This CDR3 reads CASSSWTSGRYEQYF. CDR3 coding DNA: TGTGCCAGCAGCTCGTGGACTAGCGGCCGCTACGAGCAGTACTTC.

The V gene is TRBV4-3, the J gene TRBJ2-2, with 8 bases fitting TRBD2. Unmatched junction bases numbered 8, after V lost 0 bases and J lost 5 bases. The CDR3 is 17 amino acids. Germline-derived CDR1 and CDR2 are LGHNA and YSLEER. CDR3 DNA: TGCGCCAGCAGCCAAGAGGTCCTGGTAGCGGGAACCGGGGAGCTGTTTTTT. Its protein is CASSQEVLVAGTGELFF.

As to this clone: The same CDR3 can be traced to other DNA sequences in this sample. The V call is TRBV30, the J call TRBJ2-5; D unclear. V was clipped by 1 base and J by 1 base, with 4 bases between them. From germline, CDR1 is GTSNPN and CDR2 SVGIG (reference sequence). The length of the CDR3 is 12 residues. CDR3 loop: CAWSAGQETQYF. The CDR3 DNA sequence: TGTGCCTGGAGTGCAGGCCAAGAGACCCAGTACTTC.

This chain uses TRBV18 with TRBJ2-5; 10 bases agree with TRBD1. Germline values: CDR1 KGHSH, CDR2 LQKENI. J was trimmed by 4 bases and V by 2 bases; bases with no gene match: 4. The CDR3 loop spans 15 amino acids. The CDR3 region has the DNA TGTGCCAGCTCACCAGGCGACAGGGGGCTAGAGACCCAGTACTTC. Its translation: CASSPGDRGLETQYF.

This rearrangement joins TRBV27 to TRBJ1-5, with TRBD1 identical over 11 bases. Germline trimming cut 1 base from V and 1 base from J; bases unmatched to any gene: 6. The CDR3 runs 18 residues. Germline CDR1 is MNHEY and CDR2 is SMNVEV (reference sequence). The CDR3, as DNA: TGTGCCAGCAGTTTATTCTGGACAGGGGGCCGGAGCAATCAGCCCCAGCATTTT. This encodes CASSLFWTGGRSNQPQHF.

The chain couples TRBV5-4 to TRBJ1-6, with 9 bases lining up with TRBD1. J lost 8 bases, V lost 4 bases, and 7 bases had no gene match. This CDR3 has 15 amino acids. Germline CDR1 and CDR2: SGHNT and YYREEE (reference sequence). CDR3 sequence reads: CASSITGQGDSPLHF. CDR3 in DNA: TGTGCCAGCAGCATTACGGGACAGGGAGATTCACCCCTCCACTTT.

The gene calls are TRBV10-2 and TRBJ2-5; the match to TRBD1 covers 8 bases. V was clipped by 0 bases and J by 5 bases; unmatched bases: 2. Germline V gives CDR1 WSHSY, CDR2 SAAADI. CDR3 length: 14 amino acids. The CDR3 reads CASSESRTGETQYF. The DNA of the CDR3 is TGCGCCAGCAGTGAGTCGCGGACAGGGGAGACCCAGTACTTC.

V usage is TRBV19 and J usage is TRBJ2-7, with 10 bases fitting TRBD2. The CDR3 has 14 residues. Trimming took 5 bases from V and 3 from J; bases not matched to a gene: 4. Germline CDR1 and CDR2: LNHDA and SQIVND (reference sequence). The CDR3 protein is CASSPLAGDYEQYF. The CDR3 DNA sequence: TGTGCCAGTAGTCCCCTAGCGGGGGACTACGAGCAGTACTTC. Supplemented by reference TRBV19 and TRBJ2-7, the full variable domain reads DGGITQSPKYLFRKEGQNVTLSCEQNLNHDAMYWYRQDPGQGLRLIYYSQIVNDFQKGDIAEGYSVSREKKESFPLTVTSAQKNPTAFYLCASSPLAGDYEQYFGPGTRLTVT.

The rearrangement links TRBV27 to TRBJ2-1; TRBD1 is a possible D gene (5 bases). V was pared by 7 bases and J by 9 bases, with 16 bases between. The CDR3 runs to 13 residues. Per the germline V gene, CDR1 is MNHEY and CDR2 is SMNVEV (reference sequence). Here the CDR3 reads CASTLPGRAEQFF. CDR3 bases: TGTGCCAGCACTCTCCCGGGCAGGGCTGAGCAGTTCTTC.

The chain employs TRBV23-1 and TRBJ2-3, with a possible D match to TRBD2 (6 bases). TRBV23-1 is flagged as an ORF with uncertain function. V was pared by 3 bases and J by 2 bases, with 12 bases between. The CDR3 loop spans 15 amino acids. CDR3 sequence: CASSQVRDFTDTQYF. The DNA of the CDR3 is TGCGCCAGCAGTCAGGTCCGGGACTTCACAGATACGCAGTATTTT.

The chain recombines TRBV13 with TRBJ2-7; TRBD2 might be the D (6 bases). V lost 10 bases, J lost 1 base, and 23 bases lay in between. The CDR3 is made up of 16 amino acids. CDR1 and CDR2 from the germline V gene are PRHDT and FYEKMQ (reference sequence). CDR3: CATSALKLAGSYEQYF. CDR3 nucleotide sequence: TGTGCCACCTCAGCCCTTAAACTAGCAGGATCCTACGAGCAGTACTTC. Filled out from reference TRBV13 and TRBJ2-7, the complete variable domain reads AAGVIQSPRHLIKEKRETATLKCYPIPRHDTVYWYQQGPGQDPQFLISFYEKMQSDKGSIPDRFSAQQFSDYHSELNMSSLELGDSALYFCATSALKLAGSYEQYFGPGTRLTVT.

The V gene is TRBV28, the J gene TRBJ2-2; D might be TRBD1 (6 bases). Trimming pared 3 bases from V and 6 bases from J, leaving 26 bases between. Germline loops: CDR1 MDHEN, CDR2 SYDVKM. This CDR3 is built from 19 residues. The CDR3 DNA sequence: TGTGCCAGCAGTTTCTCTACAGGGAAAGTGAGTCTAAACCCCGGGGAGCTGTTTTTT. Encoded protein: CASSFSTGKVSLNPGELFF.

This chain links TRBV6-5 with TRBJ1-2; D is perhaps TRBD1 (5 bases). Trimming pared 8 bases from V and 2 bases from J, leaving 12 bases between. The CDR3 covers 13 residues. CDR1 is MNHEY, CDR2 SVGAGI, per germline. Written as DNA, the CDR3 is TGTGCCAGCCAAGACAGAAACAACTATGGCTACACCTTC. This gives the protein CASQDRNNYGYTF.

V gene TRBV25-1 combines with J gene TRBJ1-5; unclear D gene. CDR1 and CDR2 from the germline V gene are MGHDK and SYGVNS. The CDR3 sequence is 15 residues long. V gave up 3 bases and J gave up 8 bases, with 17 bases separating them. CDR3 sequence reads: CASSDHAGYGEPQHF. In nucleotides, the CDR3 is TGTGCCAGCAGTGACCACGCAGGCTACGGGGAGCCCCAGCATTTT.

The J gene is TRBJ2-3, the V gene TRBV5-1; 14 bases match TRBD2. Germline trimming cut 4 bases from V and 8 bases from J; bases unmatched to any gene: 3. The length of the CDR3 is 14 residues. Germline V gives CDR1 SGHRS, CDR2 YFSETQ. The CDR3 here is CASSGTSGGTTQYF. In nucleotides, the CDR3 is TGCGCCAGCAGCGGGACTAGCGGGGGTACTACGCAGTATTTT.

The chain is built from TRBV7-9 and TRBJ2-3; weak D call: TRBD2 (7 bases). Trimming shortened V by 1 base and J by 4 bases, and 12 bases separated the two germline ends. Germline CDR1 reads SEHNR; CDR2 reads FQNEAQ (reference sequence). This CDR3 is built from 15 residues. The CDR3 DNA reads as TGTGCCAGCAGCTTAGTGGGGGGGGCCCCAGATACGCAGTATTTT. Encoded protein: CASSLVGGAPDTQYF.

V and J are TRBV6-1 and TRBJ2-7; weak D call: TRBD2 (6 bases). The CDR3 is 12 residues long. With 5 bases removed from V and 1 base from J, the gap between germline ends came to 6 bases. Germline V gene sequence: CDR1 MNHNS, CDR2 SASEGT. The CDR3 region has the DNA TGTGCCAGCAGTCTAGCGTCCTACGAGCAGTACTTC. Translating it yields CASSLASYEQYF.

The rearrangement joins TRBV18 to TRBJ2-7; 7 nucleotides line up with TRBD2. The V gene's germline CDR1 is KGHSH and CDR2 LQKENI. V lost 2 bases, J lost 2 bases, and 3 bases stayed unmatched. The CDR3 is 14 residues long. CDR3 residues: CASSPTAGTYEQYF. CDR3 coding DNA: TGTGCCAGCTCACCAACAGCGGGGACCTACGAGCAGTACTTC.

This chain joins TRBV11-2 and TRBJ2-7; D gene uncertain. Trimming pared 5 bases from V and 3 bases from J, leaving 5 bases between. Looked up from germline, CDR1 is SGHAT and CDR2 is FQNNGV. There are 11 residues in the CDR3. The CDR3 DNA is TGTGCCAGCAGCCCCAACTACGAGCAGTACTTC. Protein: CASSPNYEQYF.

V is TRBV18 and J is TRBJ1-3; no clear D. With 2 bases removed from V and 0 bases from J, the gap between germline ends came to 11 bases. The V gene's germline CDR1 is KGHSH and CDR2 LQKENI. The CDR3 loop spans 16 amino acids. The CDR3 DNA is TGTGCCAGCTCACCAGTTGAACAGTTCTCTGGAAACACCATATATTTT. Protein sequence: CASSPVEQFSGNTIYF.

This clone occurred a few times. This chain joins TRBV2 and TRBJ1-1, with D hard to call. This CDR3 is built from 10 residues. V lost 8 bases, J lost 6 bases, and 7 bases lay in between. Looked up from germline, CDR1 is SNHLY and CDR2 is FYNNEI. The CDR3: CASRGPEAFF. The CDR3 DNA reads TGTGCCAGCCGAGGTCCTGAAGCTTTCTTT.

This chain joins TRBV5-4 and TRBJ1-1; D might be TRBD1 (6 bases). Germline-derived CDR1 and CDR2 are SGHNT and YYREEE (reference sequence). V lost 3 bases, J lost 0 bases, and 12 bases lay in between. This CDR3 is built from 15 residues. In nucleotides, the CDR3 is TGTGCCAGCAGCTGGGCGGGGGCCATGAACACTGAAGCTTTCTTT. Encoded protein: CASSWAGAMNTEAFF.

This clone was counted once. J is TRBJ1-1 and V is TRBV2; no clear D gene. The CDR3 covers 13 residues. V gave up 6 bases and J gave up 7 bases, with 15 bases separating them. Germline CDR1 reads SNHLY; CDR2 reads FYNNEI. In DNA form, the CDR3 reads TGTGCCAGCAGCGTAGGGTTATATCTTGAAGCTTTCTTT. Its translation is CASSVGLYLEAFF. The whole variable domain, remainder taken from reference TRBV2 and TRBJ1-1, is EPEVTQTPSHQVTQMGQEVILRCVPISNHLYFYWYRQILGQKVEFLVSFYNNEISEKSEIFDDQFSVERPDGSNFTLKIRSTKLEDSAMYFCASSVGLYLEAFFGQGTRLTVV.

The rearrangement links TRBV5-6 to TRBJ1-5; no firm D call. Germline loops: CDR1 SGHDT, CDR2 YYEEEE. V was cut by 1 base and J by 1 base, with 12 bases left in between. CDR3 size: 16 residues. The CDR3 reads CASSLFGRKSNQPQHF. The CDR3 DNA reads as TGTGCCAGCAGCTTGTTCGGGCGGAAAAGCAATCAGCCCCAGCATTTT.